The 22 T cell receptor beta chains in this list originate from one sample, sequenced in a study of blood T cell repertoires in COVID-19. TCRdb's copy holds only in-frame clones and misses some; the assay was immunoSEQ multiplex PCR. Of about 180,000 clones in the sample, around four fifths were seen once. Specimen: peripheral blood. The receptors stem from a man between 65 and 85 years old with active or convalescent COVID-19.

The rearrangement joins TRBV6-5 to TRBJ2-7; D call uncertain. CDR1 MNHEY and CDR2 SVGAGI come from the germline V gene. Trimming left V 0 bases short and J 3 bases short, with 15 bases between. The CDR3 is 16 residues long. The CDR3 bases are TGTGCCAGCAGTTACTCGTACCCCGGCCCGGGCTACGAGCAGTACTTC. Its protein is CASSYSYPGPGYEQYF.

This clone has ten or more counts. CDR3 sequence: CASSSLRSGSGMGGYTF. The CDR3 nucleotides read TGTGCCAGCAGCTCCCTCCGTTCCGGGTCAGGGATGGGTGGCTACACCTTC. This chain uses TRBV11-2 with TRBJ1-2; weak D call: TRBD1 (5 bases). The CDR3 is made up of 17 amino acids. Trimming cost V 4 bases and J 7 bases, with 25 bases left between them. CDR1 is SGHAT, CDR2 FQNNGV, per germline.

This clone was counted a few times. The chain combines TRBV28 with TRBJ1-2; TRBD1 might be the D (6 bases). The CDR3 length is 16 residues. CDR1 is MDHEN and CDR2 is SYDVKM in the germline V gene. Trimming removed 7 bases from V and 5 bases from J, with 23 bases in between. CDR3 nucleotides: TGTGCCAGCACCCTGAAACAGGGAGGGCAAAGGTATGGCTACACCTTC. This gives the protein CASTLKQGGQRYGYTF.

The chain employs TRBV6-5 and TRBJ2-1; 9 bases fit TRBD2. Germline lookup yields CDR1 MNHEY and CDR2 SVGAGI. V shed 7 bases, J shed 8 bases, and the junction held 9 bases outside the gene matches. This CDR3 region has 14 residues. CDR3 protein: CASTRASGTDEQFF. The CDR3 nucleotides are TGTGCCAGCACTAGGGCTAGCGGGACGGATGAGCAGTTCTTC.

This chain joins TRBV6-5 and TRBJ1-6; D is perhaps TRBD1 (5 bases). Between the trimmed V and J ends, which lost 6 bases and 11 bases, there was a span of 17 bases. The germline CDR1 and CDR2 sequences are MNHEY and SVGAGI. CDR3 length equals 14 residues. The CDR3 loop reads CASRGGFGPAPLHF. The CDR3 nucleotides are TGTGCCAGCAGGGGGGGATTTGGTCCGGCACCCCTCCACTTT.

The V gene is TRBV6-1, the J gene TRBJ2-5; D unresolved. The CDR3 length is 14 residues. V lost 2 bases, J lost 2 bases, and 9 bases lay in between. CDR1 and CDR2 from the germline V gene are MNHNS and SASEGT. The CDR3 bases are TGTGCCAGCAGTGAACTTCGGTGGCAAGAGACCCAGTACTTC. Its translation is CASSELRWQETQYF.

The chain employs TRBV7-9 and TRBJ2-5; TRBD1 might be the D (6 bases). V lost 9 bases and J 2 bases, leaving 16 bases between the germline ends. The germline V gene has CDR1 SEHNR and CDR2 FQNEAQ (reference sequence). This CDR3 is 14 amino acids long. CDR3 in DNA: TGTGCCAGTAAGGGTCGGACAGCTCAAGAGACCCAGTACTTC. Translating gives CASKGRTAQETQYF. The complete variable domain, with remaining parts taken from reference TRBV7-9 and TRBJ2-5, reads DTGVSQNPRHKITKRGQNVTFRCDPISEHNRLYWYRQTLGQGPEFLTYFQNEAQLEKSRLLSDRFSAERPKGSFSTLEIQRTEQGDSAMYLCASKGRTAQETQYFGPGTRLLVL.

The gene calls are TRBV4-3 and TRBJ2-2; D is ambiguous. V gave up 4 bases and J gave up 10 bases, with 22 bases separating them. CDR1 and CDR2 from the germline V gene are LGHNA and YSLEER. The CDR3 loop spans 16 amino acids. Here the CDR3 reads CASSPTPVPGILELFF. The CDR3 DNA sequence: TGCGCCAGCAGCCCGACGCCCGTACCGGGTATTTTGGAGCTGTTTTTT.

V and J are TRBV18 and TRBJ2-7; unclear D gene. The germline V gene has CDR1 KGHSH and CDR2 LQKENI. V was shortened by 3 bases and J by 6 bases, with 9 bases between the two germline ends. The CDR3 covers 12 residues. The CDR3 reads CASSPEPGEQYF. In DNA form, the CDR3 reads TGTGCCAGCTCACCGGAGCCCGGCGAGCAGTACTTC.

This clone showed up many times. This chain connects TRBV6-5 to TRBJ2-1; 8 bases match TRBD2. This CDR3 is 13 amino acids long. Unmatched junction bases numbered 2, after V lost 7 bases and J lost 3 bases. CDR1 and CDR2 (germline): MNHEY, SVGAGI. The CDR3 DNA sequence: TGTGCCAGCAAACTAGCGGACTACAATGAGCAGTTCTTC. It encodes CASKLADYNEQFF.

This chain joins TRBV10-3 and TRBJ1-2; 7 nucleotides agree with TRBD1. The ends lost 6 bases at V and 10 bases at J; junction bases unmatched: 11. The CDR3 runs to 13 residues. Germline CDR1 and CDR2: ENHRY and SYGVKD. The CDR3, as DNA: TGTGCCATCAGCGCCGGGACAGTGATCGACTACACCTTC. It is translated as CAISAGTVIDYTF.

The chain couples TRBV18 to TRBJ2-1; no clear D gene. The CDR3 contains 12 residues. Deletions cut 3 bases from V and 9 bases from J, with 9 bases between. The germline V gene encodes CDR1 KGHSH and CDR2 LQKENI. CDR3 bases: TGTGCCAGCTCACCGATGGGCGCTGAGCAGTTCTTC. This encodes CASSPMGAEQFF.

The gene calls are TRBV5-1 and TRBJ2-1; TRBD2 aligns across 10 bases. CDR3 size: 15 residues. V trimming: 6 bases; J trimming: 9 bases; junction bases outside the gene matches: 12. Germline assignment: CDR1 SGHRS and CDR2 YFSETQ. In DNA, the CDR3 is TGCGCCAGCACCGACCGACTAGCGGGCCAAAGTGAGCAGTTCTTC. Translation gives CASTDRLAGQSEQFF.

V is TRBV18 and J is TRBJ2-5; TRBD1 is a possible D gene (5 bases). V gave up 2 bases and J gave up 6 bases, with 10 bases separating them. The CDR3 spans 13 residues. Per the germline V gene, CDR1 is KGHSH and CDR2 is LQKENI. CDR3 sequence (DNA): TGTGCCAGCTCACCAACCAGGGAAAAGACCCAGTACTTC. Translating it yields CASSPTREKTQYF.

The chain has TRBV27 and TRBJ1-2; perhaps TRBD1 as D (5 bases). The V gene lost 4 bases and the J gene lost 4 bases, with 19 bases spanning the gap. CDR3 size: 16 residues. The germline V gene encodes CDR1 MNHEY and CDR2 SMNVEV (reference sequence). The CDR3 DNA follows: TGTGCCAGCAGTTCCCTTCGGAGGGGTGGCAGCTATGGCTACACCTTC. Residues: CASSSLRRGGSYGYTF.

This rearrangement joins TRBV3-1 (or the pseudogene TRBV3-2) to TRBJ2-7; a weak D match, TRBD1 (6 bases). CDR1 and CDR2 from the germline V gene are LGHDT and YNNKEL (reference sequence). This CDR3 spans 13 amino acids. Trimming took 4 bases from V and 3 from J, leaving 10 bases between them. The CDR3 coding sequence is TGTGCCAGCAGCCCCCCAGGGGTCTACGAGCAGTACTTC. Amino acid sequence: CASSPPGVYEQYF.

This chain uses TRBV11-2 with TRBJ1-4; the D is unclear. V dropped 6 bases and J dropped 4 bases, with 9 bases sitting between them. Germline lookup yields CDR1 SGHAT and CDR2 FQNNGV. CDR3 length equals 13 residues. The CDR3 sequence is CASSPPGNEKLFF. CDR3 in DNA: TGTGCCAGCAGTCCCCCCGGTAATGAAAAACTGTTTTTT.

The rearrangement uses TRBV2 and TRBJ1-3; D is possibly TRBD1 (6 bases). V gave up 6 bases and J gave up 4 bases, with 19 bases separating them. This CDR3 spans 16 amino acids. Looked up from germline, CDR1 is SNHLY and CDR2 is FYNNEI. CDR3 bases: TGTGCCAGCAGCTCAACATTTGGACAGTCGGGAAACACCATATATTTT. Its protein is CASSSTFGQSGNTIYF. Variable domain in full (rest from reference TRBV2 and TRBJ1-3): EPEVTQTPSHQVTQMGQEVILRCVPISNHLYFYWYRQILGQKVEFLVSFYNNEISEKSEIFDDQFSVERPDGSNFTLKIRSTKLEDSAMYFCASSSTFGQSGNTIYFGEGSWLTVV.

The chain recombines TRBV5-8 with TRBJ2-1; a possible D gene is TRBD2 (6 bases). Trimming shortened V by 4 bases and J by 7 bases, and 18 bases separated the two germline ends. CDR1 is SGHTS and CDR2 is YDEGEE in the germline V gene. CDR3 length equals 15 residues. The CDR3 sequence: CASSPLASASNEQFF. DNA for the CDR3: TGTGCCAGCAGCCCTCTCGCTAGCGCCTCTAATGAGCAGTTCTTC.

The J gene is TRBJ2-2, the V gene TRBV9; TRBD1 might be the D (7 bases). Germline CDR1 and CDR2: SGDLS and YYNGEE. V was pared by 4 bases and J by 5 bases, with 15 bases between. This CDR3 contains 15 residues. The CDR3 spells CASSTGVAGTGELFF. For the CDR3, the DNA is TGTGCCAGCAGCACAGGGGTGGCGGGGACCGGGGAGCTGTTTTTT. The full variable domain, its missing parts supplied by reference TRBV9 and TRBJ2-2, is DSGVTQTPKHLITATGQRVTLRCSPRSGDLSVYWYQQSLDQGLQFLIQYYNGEERAKGNILERFSAQQFPDLHSELNLSSLELGDSALYFCASSTGVAGTGELFFGEGSRLTVL.

The chain uses TRBV7-9 and TRBJ2-3; 9 nucleotides line up with TRBD2. The germline V gene has CDR1 SEHNR and CDR2 FQNEAQ (reference sequence). The CDR3 contains 15 residues. The V and J ends lost 7 bases and 6 bases, in that order; junction bases with no gene match: 11. This CDR3 is CASTGGGAEWDTQYF. In DNA form, the CDR3 reads TGTGCCAGCACAGGCGGGGGGGCCGAATGGGATACGCAGTATTTT.

The rearrangement joins TRBV28 to TRBJ1-5; D not resolved. The CDR3 loop spans 14 amino acids. The germline V and J ends were trimmed by 8 bases and 1 base, with 12 bases remaining between them. Germline CDR1 and CDR2: MDHEN and SYDVKM. The CDR3 region is CASVPGGSNQPQHF. The CDR3 DNA sequence: TGTGCCAGCGTCCCCGGCGGGAGCAATCAGCCCCAGCATTTT.